The T cell receptor (beta chain) under discussion was sequenced for a study of T cell changes during pregnancy in multiple sclerosis. Trimming took 4 bases from V and 8 from J; bases not matched to a gene: 6. This CDR3 spans 14 amino acids. Germline-derived CDR1 and CDR2 are MNHNY and SVGAGI (reference sequence). Measured with immunoSEQ multiplex PCR; TCRdb has only the in-frame clones, and not every one. The sample has approximately 53,000 clones; over 90% are singletons. The chain has TRBV6-6 and TRBJ1-3, with TRBD1 matching over 9 bases. The receptor was derived from a female donor with multiple sclerosis, enrolled in a pregnancy study. Sample: CD4+ T cells from peripheral blood mononuclear cells, taken in the second trimester of pregnancy. The CDR3, as DNA: TGTGCCAGCAGTTCTCTGGGACAGGGTTACACCATATATTTT. Its protein is CASSSLGQGYTIYF.